These 2 T cell receptor beta chains came from one sample sequenced in a study of T cell responses to AZD1222 COVID-19 vaccine. Clones were sequenced by immunoSEQ multiplex PCR, and TCRdb holds only the in-frame ones, with some missing. The sample includes fewer than 120,000 clones, around nine tenths of them seen just once. The input for sequencing was peripheral blood, taken 28 days after the second AZD1222 dose. The receptor source for this set is an adult who received the AZD1222 COVID-19 vaccine.

This chain links TRBV13 with TRBJ2-7; TRBD1 agrees at 7 bases. The CDR3 consists of 15 residues. The J segment lost 4 bases and the V segment lost 0 bases, leaving 6 bases of the junction unmatched. The germline V gene encodes CDR1 PRHDT and CDR2 FYEKMQ (reference sequence). The CDR3 DNA is TGTGCCAGCAGCTTAGGCTTGGGACAGCTTTACGAGCAGTACTTC. The encoded protein is CASSLGLGQLYEQYF.

V gene TRBV29-1 combines with J gene TRBJ1-1; D unclear. The V end lost 4 bases, the J end lost 5 bases, and 20 bases lay between the germline ends. The CDR3 runs 15 residues. CDR1 is SQVTM, CDR2 ANQGSEA, per germline. This CDR3 is CSVGEQDHPATEAFF. DNA for the CDR3: TGCAGCGTTGGGGAGCAGGACCACCCGGCTACTGAAGCTTTCTTT.